This T cell receptor beta chain was profiled in a study of Graves' ophthalmopathy and Graves' hyperthyroidism. Study results and caveats: Classification of ophthalmopathy versus stable hyperthyroidism by a 13-signature model yielded around 88% sensitivity and approximately 79% specificity.

This clonotype was recorded a few times. Its matching antigen is unknown. Fresh peripheral blood (over 9.5 ml) yielded the PBMCs. Scientists amplified the TCR beta CDR3 regions from RNA transcripts. First-round RT-PCR employed HTBI primers, with a second-round multiplex PCR after it. TCRdb reprocessed the multiplex PCR reads with MiXCR, giving one entry per CDR3 protein. The sample has 650,000 to 900,000 distinct CDR3 sequences; roughly 40% are singletons. The CDR3 consists of 15 residues. Unmatched junction bases numbered 3, after V lost 3 bases and J lost 0 bases. The clonotype was recovered from an adult man with Graves' ophthalmopathy. The genes are TRBV12-3 or TRBV12-4 and TRBJ1-2; 8 positions match TRBD1. The sequencing input was peripheral blood. CDR3 sequence: CASSFDRGANYGYTF. Written as DNA, the CDR3 is TGTGCCAGCAGTTTCGACAGGGGAGCTAACTATGGCTACACCTTC.